This TCR beta chain was retrieved from a study of identical twins. General study findings and limits: Carriage of fewer insertions was seen in abundant cord blood beta clonotypes, whereas memory repertoires showed none. Out-of-frame beta sequences exhibited a weaker degree of excess twin sharing. Out-of-frame alpha sequences common to twins exhibited an excess of low generation probability. Modelling approaches yielded underestimates of out-of-frame TCR alpha sharing between monozygotic twins.

A single record per CDR3 protein comes from TCRdb applying MiXCR to the 5' RACE reads. Seen here are a few hundred thousand distinct CDR3 sequences, roughly 15% observed once, and the top ten hold 0.44%. A remark on this clonotype: Its antigen is not known.

V shed 4 bases and J 0 bases; nucleotides not matched to a gene: 9. The germline V gene has CDR1 SGHRS and CDR2 YFSETQ. The CDR3 loop spans 18 amino acids. The same data also contributed to another study, on yellow fever vaccine responses in identical twins.

Sequenced input: CD4+ T cells sorted from blood. The TCR comes from a woman in her late teens or twenties in good health. This chain joins TRBV5-1 and TRBJ2-3; TRBD1 matches at 12 bases. The DNA of the CDR3 is TGCGCCAGCAGCGTGGGACAGGGGGCTTCTTTTAGCACAGATACGCAGTATTTT. Amino acids: CASSVGQGASFSTDTQYF.